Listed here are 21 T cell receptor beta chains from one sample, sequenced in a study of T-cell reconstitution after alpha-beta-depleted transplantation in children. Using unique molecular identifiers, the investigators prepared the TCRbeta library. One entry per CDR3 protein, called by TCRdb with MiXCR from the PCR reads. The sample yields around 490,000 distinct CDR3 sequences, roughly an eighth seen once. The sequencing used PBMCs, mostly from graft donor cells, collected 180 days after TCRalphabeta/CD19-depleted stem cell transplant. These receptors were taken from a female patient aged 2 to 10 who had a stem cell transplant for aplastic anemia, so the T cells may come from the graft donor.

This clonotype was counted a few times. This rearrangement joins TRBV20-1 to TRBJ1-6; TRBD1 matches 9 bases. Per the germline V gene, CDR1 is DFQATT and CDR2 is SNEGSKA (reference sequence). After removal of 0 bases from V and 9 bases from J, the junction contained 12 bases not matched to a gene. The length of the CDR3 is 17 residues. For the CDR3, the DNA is TGCAGTGCTAGAGATCAATACAGGGGGCAAAGTGGTTCACCCCTCCACTTT. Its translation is CSARDQYRGQSGSPLHF.

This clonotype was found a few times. CDR3 DNA sequence: TGTGCCAGCAGCCCACTAGCGGGAGCGGGGGAGACCCAGTACTTC. Its translation is CASSPLAGAGETQYF. V and J are TRBV7-8 and TRBJ2-5; 11 nucleotides agree with TRBD2. With 5 bases clipped from V and 5 bases from J, the junction kept 7 bases outside the gene matches. CDR1 is SGHVS, CDR2 FQNEAQ, per germline. There are 15 residues in the CDR3.

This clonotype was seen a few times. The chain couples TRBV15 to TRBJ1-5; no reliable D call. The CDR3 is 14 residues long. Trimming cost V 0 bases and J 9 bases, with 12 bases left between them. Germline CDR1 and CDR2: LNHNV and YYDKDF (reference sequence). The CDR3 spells CATSRDARMGPQHF. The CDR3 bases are TGTGCCACCAGCAGAGATGCACGGATGGGGCCCCAGCATTTT.

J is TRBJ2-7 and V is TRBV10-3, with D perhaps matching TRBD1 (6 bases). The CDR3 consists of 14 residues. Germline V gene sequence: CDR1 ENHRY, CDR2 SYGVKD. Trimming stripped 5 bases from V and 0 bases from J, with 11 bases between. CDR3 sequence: CAISPNRASYEQYV. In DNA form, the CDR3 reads TGTGCCATCAGTCCGAACAGGGCCTCCTACGAGCAGTACGTC.

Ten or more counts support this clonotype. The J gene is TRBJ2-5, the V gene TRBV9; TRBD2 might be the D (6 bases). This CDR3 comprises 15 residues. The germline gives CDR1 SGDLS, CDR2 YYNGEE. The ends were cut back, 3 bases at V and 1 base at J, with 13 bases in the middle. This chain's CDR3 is CASSGREQLQETQYF. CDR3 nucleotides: TGTGCCAGCAGCGGCCGGGAGCAACTCCAAGAGACCCAGTACTTC.

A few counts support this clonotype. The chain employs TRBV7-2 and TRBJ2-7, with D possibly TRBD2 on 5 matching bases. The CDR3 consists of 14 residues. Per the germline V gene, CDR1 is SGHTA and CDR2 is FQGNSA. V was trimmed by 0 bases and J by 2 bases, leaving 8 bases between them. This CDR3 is CASSLAEAAYEQYV. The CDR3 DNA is TGTGCCAGCAGCTTAGCGGAAGCGGCCTACGAGCAGTACGTC.

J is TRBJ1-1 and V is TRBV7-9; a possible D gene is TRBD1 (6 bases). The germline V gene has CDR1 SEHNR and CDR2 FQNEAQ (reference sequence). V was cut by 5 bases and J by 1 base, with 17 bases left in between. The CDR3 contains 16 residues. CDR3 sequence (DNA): TGTGCCAGCAGCAAAAAGGGGGGGGAAACGAACACTGAAGCTTTCTTT. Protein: CASSKKGGETNTEAFF. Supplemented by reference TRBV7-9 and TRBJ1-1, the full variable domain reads DTGVSQNPRHKITKRGQNVTFRCDPISEHNRLYWYRQTLGQGPEFLTYFQNEAQLEKSRLLSDRFSAERPKGSFSTLEIQRTEQGDSAMYLCASSKKGGETNTEAFFGQGTRLTVV.

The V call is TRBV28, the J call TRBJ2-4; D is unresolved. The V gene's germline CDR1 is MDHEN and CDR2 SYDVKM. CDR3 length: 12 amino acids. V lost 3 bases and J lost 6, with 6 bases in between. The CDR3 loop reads CASSFPLNIQYF. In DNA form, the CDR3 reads TGTGCCAGCAGTTTCCCCTTAAACATTCAGTACTTC.

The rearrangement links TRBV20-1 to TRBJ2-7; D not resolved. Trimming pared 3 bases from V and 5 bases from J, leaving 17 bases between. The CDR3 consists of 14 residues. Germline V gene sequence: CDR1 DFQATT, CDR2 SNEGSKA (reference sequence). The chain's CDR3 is CSARERTMHDEQYF. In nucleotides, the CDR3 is TGCAGTGCTAGGGAACGTACCATGCACGACGAGCAGTACTTC.

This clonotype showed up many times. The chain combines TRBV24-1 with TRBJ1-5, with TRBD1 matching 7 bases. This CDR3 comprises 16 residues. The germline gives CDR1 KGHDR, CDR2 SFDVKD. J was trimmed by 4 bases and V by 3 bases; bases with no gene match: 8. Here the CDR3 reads CATSDERRGPNQPQHF. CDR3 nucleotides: TGTGCCACCAGTGATGAGAGGAGGGGGCCAAATCAGCCCCAGCATTTT.

The CDR3 DNA is TGTGCCAGCAGTTTAAAGAGACAGGGGGCCCACGAGCAGTACTTC. Translation: CASSLKRQGAHEQYF. This chain joins TRBV12-3 or TRBV12-4 and TRBJ2-7; 10 nucleotides align to TRBD1. V shed 2 bases, J shed 5 bases, and the junction held 6 bases outside the gene matches. The CDR3 totals 15 residues.

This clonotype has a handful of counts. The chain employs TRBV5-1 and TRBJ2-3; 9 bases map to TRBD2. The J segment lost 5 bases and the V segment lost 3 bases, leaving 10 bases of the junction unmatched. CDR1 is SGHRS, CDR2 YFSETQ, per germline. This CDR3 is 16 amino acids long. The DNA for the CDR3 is TGCGCCAGCAGCTGGGAATCTAGCGGGATGGGAGATACGCAGTATTTT. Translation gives CASSWESSGMGDTQYF.

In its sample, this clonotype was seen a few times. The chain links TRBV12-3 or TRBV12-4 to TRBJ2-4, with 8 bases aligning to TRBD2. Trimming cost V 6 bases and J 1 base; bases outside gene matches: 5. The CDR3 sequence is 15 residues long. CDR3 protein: CASSTGGAAKNIQYF. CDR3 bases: TGTGCCAGCAGCACCGGGGGGGCGGCCAAAAACATTCAGTACTTC.

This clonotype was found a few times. The CDR3 DNA reads as TGCGCCAGCAGCCGGGGACAGGGGAGCGCCTACGAGCAGTACTTC. This sequence encodes CASSRGQGSAYEQYF. The chain links TRBV4-3 to TRBJ2-7; 10 nucleotides match TRBD1. Losses at the gene ends were 4 bases for V and 2 bases for J; bases not matched to a gene: 5. This CDR3 comprises 15 residues. Germline CDR1 and CDR2: LGHNA and YSLEER.

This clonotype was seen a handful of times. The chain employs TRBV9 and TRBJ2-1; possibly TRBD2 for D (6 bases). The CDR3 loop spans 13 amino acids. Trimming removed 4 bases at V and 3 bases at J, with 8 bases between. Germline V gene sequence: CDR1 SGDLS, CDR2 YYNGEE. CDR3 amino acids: CASSTGLYNEQFF. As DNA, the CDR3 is TGTGCCAGCAGCACGGGACTCTACAATGAGCAGTTCTTC.

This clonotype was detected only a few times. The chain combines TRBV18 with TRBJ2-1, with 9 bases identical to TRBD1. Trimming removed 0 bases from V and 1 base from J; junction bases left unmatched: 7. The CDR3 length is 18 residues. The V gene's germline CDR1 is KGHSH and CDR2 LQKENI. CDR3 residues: CASSPPSWDRVSYNEQFF. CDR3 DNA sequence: TGTGCCAGCTCACCACCGAGTTGGGACAGGGTGTCCTACAATGAGCAGTTCTTC.

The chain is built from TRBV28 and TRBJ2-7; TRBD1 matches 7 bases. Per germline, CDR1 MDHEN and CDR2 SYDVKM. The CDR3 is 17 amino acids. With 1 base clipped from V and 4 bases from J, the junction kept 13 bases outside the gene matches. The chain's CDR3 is CASSLLIRGQLGYEQYV. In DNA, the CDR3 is TGTGCCAGCAGTTTATTAATCCGGGGACAGTTGGGGTACGAGCAGTACGTC.

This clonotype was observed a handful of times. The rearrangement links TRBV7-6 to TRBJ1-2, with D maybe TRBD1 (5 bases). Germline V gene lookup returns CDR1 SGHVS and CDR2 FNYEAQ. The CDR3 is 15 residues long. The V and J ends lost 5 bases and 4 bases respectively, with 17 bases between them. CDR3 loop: CASSPGGGTGYGYTF. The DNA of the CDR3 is TGTGCCAGCAGCCCGGGTGGAGGGACGGGCTATGGCTACACCTTC.

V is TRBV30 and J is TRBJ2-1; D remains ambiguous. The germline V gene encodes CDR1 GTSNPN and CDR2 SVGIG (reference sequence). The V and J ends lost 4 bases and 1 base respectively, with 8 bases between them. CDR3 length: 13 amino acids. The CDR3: CAWTEMSYNEQFF. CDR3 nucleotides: TGTGCCTGGACCGAGATGTCCTACAATGAGCAGTTCTTC.

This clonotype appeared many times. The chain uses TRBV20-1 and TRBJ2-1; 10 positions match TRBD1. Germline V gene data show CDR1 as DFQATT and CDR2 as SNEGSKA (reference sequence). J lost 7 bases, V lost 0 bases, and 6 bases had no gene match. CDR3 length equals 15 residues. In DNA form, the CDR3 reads TGCAGTGCTAGAGATCAACGGACAGGGGGAAATGAGCAGTTCTTC. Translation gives CSARDQRTGGNEQFF.

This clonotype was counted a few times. The CDR3 protein is CASSHTPGLAFRTGELFF. CDR3 DNA sequence: TGTGCCAGCAGCCACACCCCGGGACTAGCTTTTAGGACCGGGGAGCTGTTTTTT. The V and J genes are TRBV3-1 and TRBJ2-2, with 9 nucleotides matching TRBD2. The CDR3 covers 18 residues. CDR1 is LGHDT, CDR2 YNNKEL, per germline (reference sequence). V lost 3 bases and J lost 5; bases outside the gene matches: 13. Full variable domain (outside the CDR3, taken from reference TRBV3-1 and TRBJ2-2): DTAVSQTPKYLVTQMGNDKSIKCEQNLGHDTMYWYKQDSKKFLKIMFSYNNKELIINETVPNRFSPKSPDKAHLNLHINSLELGDSAVYFCASSHTPGLAFRTGELFFGEGSRLTVL.